The rows below give T cell receptor beta chains drawn from one sample of a study of blood T cells in healthy people across ages. TCRdb reprocessed the 5' RACE reads via MiXCR and lists one record per CDR3 protein. The sample has more than 1 million distinct CDR3 sequences, under 45% seen once. The sample comprised blood. All receptors come from a woman in her fifties or sixties in good health. Each CDR3 is given with its conserved first and last residue. The D gene is left open where the match is weak. Size is stated for part of the rows, as once, few or many counts, or as a class when the clone is expanded.

abundance,v_gene,j_gene,d_gene,CDR3aa,CDR3nt
NA,TRBV20-1,TRBJ2-7,NA,CSARMYYEQYF,TGCAGTGCTAGGATGTACTACGAGCAGTACTTC
few,TRBV25-1,TRBJ2-7,NA,CASSSSTRAFRSYEQYF,TGTGCCAGCAGTTCCTCAACTCGGGCCTTCCGCTCCTACGAGCAGTACTTC
NA,TRBV27,TRBJ2-1,NA,CASRPDGYNEQFF,TGTGCCAGCAGACCCGACGGTTACAATGAGCAGTTCTTC
NA,TRBV3-1,TRBJ2-5,TRBD2,CASRRYSGSRETQYF,TGTGCCAGCAGACGCTATAGCGGGAGTCGTGAGACCCAGTACTTC
NA,TRBV12-3/TRBV12-4,TRBJ1-4,TRBD1,CASSPDRVDEKLFF,TGTGCCAGCAGCCCTGACAGGGTTGATGAAAAACTGTTTTTT
NA,TRBV27,TRBJ2-7,NA,CASRARGLYNEQYF,TGTGCCAGCAGGGCTAGGGGACTCTACAATGAGCAGTACTTC
NA,TRBV20-1,TRBJ2-1,TRBD2,CSARHSGRVNEQFF,TGCAGTGCTCGACACAGCGGGAGGGTCAATGAGCAGTTCTTC
NA,TRBV20-1,TRBJ2-5,NA,CSARRDPVGQYF,TGCAGTGCTAGACGGGATCCTGTGGGGCAGTACTTC
NA,TRBV12-5,TRBJ2-7,TRBD1,CASGARQGTTEQYF,TGTGCTAGTGGAGCGAGACAGGGTACAACCGAGCAGTACTTC
NA,TRBV27,TRBJ2-3,TRBD2,CASSPELAGGPDTQYF,TGTGCCAGCAGTCCCGAACTAGCGGGAGGCCCAGATACGCAGTATTTT
few,TRBV11-1,TRBJ1-1,NA,CASSLLGDTEAFF,TGTGCCAGCAGCTTATTAGGGGACACTGAAGCTTTCTTT
NA,TRBV9,TRBJ2-1,NA,CASSVGGGGGGIYNEQFF,TGTGCCAGCAGCGTAGGTGGGGGCGGAGGGGGAATCTACAATGAGCAGTTCTTC
NA,TRBV18,TRBJ1-1,NA,CASSPPRDNTEAFF,TGTGCCAGCTCACCCCCCAGGGATAACACTGAAGCTTTCTTT
few,TRBV7-2,TRBJ2-3,TRBD2,CANVAGGSTSTDTQYF,TGTGCCAACGTGGCGGGAGGTTCTACTAGCACAGATACGCAGTATTTT
NA,TRBV20-1,TRBJ2-7,TRBD2,CSARDLREVTYEQYF,TGCAGTGCTAGAGATCTGCGGGAGGTAACCTACGAGCAGTACTTC
NA,TRBV2,TRBJ1-1,TRBD1,CATRTGDDMNTEAFF,TGTGCCACCAGGACAGGGGATGACATGAACACTGAAGCTTTCTTT
NA,TRBV7-3,TRBJ2-1,NA,CASSSGGTDEQFF,TGTGCCAGCAGCTCAGGAGGAACGGATGAGCAGTTCTTC
NA,TRBV10-3,TRBJ2-3,NA,CAISGYRDGFTDTQYF,TGTGCCATCAGTGGATACCGGGACGGGTTCACAGATACGCAGTATTTT
NA,TRBV12-3/TRBV12-4,TRBJ1-3,NA,CASSFGSGNTIYF,TGTGCCAGCAGTTTCGGCTCTGGAAACACCATATATTTT
NA,TRBV29-1,TRBJ2-5,NA,CSIRLGNEQYF,TGCAGCATACGACTAGGGAATGAGCAGTACTTC